Given below is one T cell receptor (beta chain) in context. These data come from a study of blood T cell repertoires in COVID-19. The overall study: COVID-19 samples collected from the United States, Italy and Spain covered acute and convalescent phases. T cells, B-cell-depleted T cells, or PBMCs supplied cDNA or gDNA.

In the authors' methods: Amplifying reference gene primers gave estimates of nucleated cell counts. The method was immunoSEQ multiplex PCR; TCRdb's version includes in-frame clones alone and lacks a portion of them. The V and J calls and clone size are taken from that table; D and trimming were inferred from the DNA. The sample yields 9,500 to 10,000 clones, roughly 72% seen once. This CDR3 spans 15 amino acids. Germline V lookup: CDR1 LGHDT, CDR2 YNNKEL (reference sequence). The ends lost 6 bases at V and 8 bases at J; junction bases unmatched: 9. Source material: peripheral blood. This TCR derives from a human donor in a cohort sampled during active COVID-19. The genes are TRBV3-1 (or the pseudogene TRBV3-2) and TRBJ2-3; 12 bases are a match to TRBD2. In DNA, the CDR3 is TGTGCCAGCAGACGCTCACTAGCGGGGGGAGGTACGCAGTATTTT. As protein: CASRRSLAGGGTQYF.